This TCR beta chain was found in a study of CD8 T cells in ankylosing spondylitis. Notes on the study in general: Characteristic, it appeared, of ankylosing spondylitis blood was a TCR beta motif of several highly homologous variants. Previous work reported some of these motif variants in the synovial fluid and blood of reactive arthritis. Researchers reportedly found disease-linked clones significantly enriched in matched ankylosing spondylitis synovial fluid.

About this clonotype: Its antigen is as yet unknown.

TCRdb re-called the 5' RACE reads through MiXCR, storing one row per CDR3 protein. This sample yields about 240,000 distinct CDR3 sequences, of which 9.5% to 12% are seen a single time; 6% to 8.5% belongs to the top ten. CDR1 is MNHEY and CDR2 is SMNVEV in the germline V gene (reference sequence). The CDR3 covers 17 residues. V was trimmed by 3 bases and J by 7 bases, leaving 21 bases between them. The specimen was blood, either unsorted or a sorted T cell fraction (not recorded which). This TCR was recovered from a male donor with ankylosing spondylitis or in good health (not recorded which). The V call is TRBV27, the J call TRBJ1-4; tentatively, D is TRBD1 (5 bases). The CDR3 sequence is CASSFSSGSHGAEKLFF. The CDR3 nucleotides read TGTGCCAGCAGTTTCAGTTCAGGGTCCCACGGGGCTGAAAAACTGTTTTTT. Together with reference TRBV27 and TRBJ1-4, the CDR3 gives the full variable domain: EAQVTQNPRYLITVTGKKLTVTCSQNMNHEYMSWYRQDPGLGLRQIYYSMNVEVTDKGDVPEGYKVSRKEKRNFPLILESPSPNQTSLYFCASSFSSGSHGAEKLFFGSGTQLSVL.